This TCR beta chain was sequenced in a study of shared clonotypes between healthy human individuals. V lost 2 bases to trimming and J lost 8 bases, with 5 bases between them. CDR1 SGHTA and CDR2 FQGNSA come from the germline V gene. CDR3 length equals 11 residues. This clone has only a few counts. Sequencing was performed with immunoSEQ multiplex PCR; in TCRdb, only in-frame clones are kept and a portion is missing. The sample contains approximately 440,000 clones, approximately 80% of which appear only once. The clonotype originates from a woman between 40 and 50 years old in good health. Some clones in this sample may be carry-over from other donors' samples. The sequencing sample was made of PBMCs. This chain uses TRBV7-2 with TRBJ2-3; D gene ambiguous. The DNA for the CDR3 is TGTGCCAGCAGCTTATATGGTACGCAGTATTTT. The encoded protein is CASSLYGTQYF.